This TCR beta chain derives from a study of blood T cell repertoires in COVID-19. On the study more broadly: The United States, Italy and Spain were the sources of the acute and convalescent COVID-19 samples. The analysed material was cDNA or gDNA that came from T cells, B-cell-depleted T cells, or PBMCs.

Germline V gene lookup returns CDR1 SGHNT and CDR2 YYREEE (reference sequence). The CDR3 contains 17 residues. V shed 4 bases and J 5 bases; nucleotides not matched to a gene: 18. Study processing details: How many nucleated cells were present was estimated from reference gene primer amplification. Assay used: immunoSEQ multiplex PCR; TCRdb lists only in-frame clones, some missing. V and J calls and clone size are those listed in that table; D and trimming were worked out from the DNA. The sample yields about 260,000 clones, roughly 87% seen once. The source material was peripheral blood. The chain uses TRBV5-4 and TRBJ2-7; 7 bases line up with TRBD2. The TCR was taken from a human donor in a cohort sampled during active COVID-19. The CDR3 loop reads CASSPVGGVHPPNEQYF. The CDR3 DNA reads as TGTGCCAGCAGCCCGGTGGGGGGGGTTCATCCACCGAACGAGCAGTACTTC. The full variable domain, rest sourced from reference TRBV5-4 and TRBJ2-7, is ETGVTQSPTHLIKTRGQQVTLRCSSQSGHNTVSWYQQALGQGPQFIFQYYREEENGRGNFPPRFSGLQFPNYSSELNVNALELDDSALYLCASSPVGGVHPPNEQYFGPGTRLTVT.